These 23 T cell receptor beta chains were sequenced from one sample in a study of T-cell reconstitution after alpha-beta-depleted transplantation in children. Preparation of the TCRbeta library used unique molecular identifiers. TCRdb reprocessed the PCR reads with MiXCR, giving one entry per CDR3 protein. The sample consists of over 550,000 distinct CDR3 sequences, roughly a tenth of them appearing once. Sample: PBMCs from the stem cell graft donor, taken from the stem cell graft. The receptors were sampled from a human donor who donated a stem cell graft to a child with acute myeloid leukemia.

This chain joins TRBV7-4 and TRBJ2-1, with D unclear. Trimming took off 1 base at V and 0 bases at J, with 13 bases between the two ends. The CDR3 has 17 residues. Germline V gene data show CDR1 as SGHVT and CDR2 as SQSDAQ. CDR3 DNA: TGTGCCAGCAGCTTAGGAGGTCTAGATAGCTCCTACAATGAGCAGTTCTTC. Protein: CASSLGGLDSSYNEQFF.

This rearrangement joins TRBV20-1 to TRBJ1-5; 8 nucleotides align to TRBD1. Germline trimming cut 5 bases from V and 1 base from J; bases unmatched to any gene: 1. Germline lookup yields CDR1 DFQATT and CDR2 SNEGSKA (reference sequence). The CDR3 totals 13 residues. The CDR3 DNA sequence: TGCAGTGCTTGGACAGGGAGCAATCAGCCCCAGCATTTT. It specifies CSAWTGSNQPQHF.

In this sample, this clonotype turned up many times. The chain couples TRBV21-1 to TRBJ1-1; TRBD1, as called in the table, went unchecked against the DNA. TRBV21-1 is classified as a pseudogene. The CDR3 length is 16 residues. The CDR3 DNA reads as TGTGCCAGCAGCACCCAGGCGACAGTTTTTCCCACTGAAGCTTTCTTT. Residues: CASSTQATVFPTEAFF.

Here the CDR3 DNA reads TGTGCCACCACGGTCGTTCCCTACAATGAGCAGTTCTTC. This codes for CATTVVPYNEQFF. This chain links TRBV7-3 with TRBJ2-1; no definite D call. Deletions cut 10 bases from V and 2 bases from J, with 12 bases between. Germline CDR1 SGHTA, CDR2 FQGTGA. There are 13 residues in the CDR3.

This clonotype occurred many times. The V call is TRBV2, the J call TRBJ2-7, with unresolved D. In germline, CDR1 is SNHLY, CDR2 FYNNEI. The CDR3 runs to 12 residues. Trimming took off 6 bases at V and 3 bases at J, with 9 bases between the two ends. CDR3 amino acids: CASSDQGYEQYF. For the CDR3, the DNA is TGTGCCAGCAGCGACCAAGGCTACGAGCAGTACTTC.

The sample holds a few counts of this clonotype. The chain joins TRBV20-1 to TRBJ2-5; 8 bases are shared with TRBD2. V was pared by 5 bases and J by 5 bases, with 13 bases of the junction left unmatched. The CDR3 length is 15 residues. The V gene's germline CDR1 is DFQATT and CDR2 SNEGSKA (reference sequence). CDR3 nucleotide sequence: TGCAGTGCTGTTAGCGGGACGGGCGGTCGGGAGACCCAGTACTTC. This sequence encodes CSAVSGTGGRETQYF.

There are many counts of this clonotype. The chain couples TRBV6-5 to TRBJ1-1; D gene ambiguous. Trimming pared 6 bases from V and 2 bases from J, leaving 10 bases between. The germline CDR1 and CDR2 sequences are MNHEY and SVGAGI. CDR3 size: 13 residues. CDR3 in amino acids: CASSWTDNTEAFF. The CDR3 DNA reads as TGTGCCAGCAGCTGGACGGACAACACTGAAGCTTTCTTT.

The chain couples TRBV12-3 or TRBV12-4 to TRBJ1-3; D ambiguous. V lost 1 base and J 4 bases, leaving 11 bases between the germline ends. There are 15 residues in the CDR3. The CDR3 is CASSLGADPGNTIYF. CDR3 coding DNA: TGTGCCAGCAGTTTAGGGGCGGACCCGGGAAACACCATATATTTT.

V usage is TRBV20-1 and J usage is TRBJ2-7, with 8 bases identical to TRBD2. CDR1 DFQATT and CDR2 SNEGSKA come from the germline V gene (reference sequence). V shed 5 bases and J 3 bases; nucleotides not matched to a gene: 6. This CDR3 is 13 amino acids long. The CDR3 is CSAAGGKGYEQYF. The CDR3 DNA follows: TGCAGTGCTGCGGGGGGCAAGGGCTACGAGCAGTACTTC.

The rearrangement uses TRBV28 and TRBJ1-5; TRBD1 agrees at 11 bases. Germline CDR1 MDHEN, CDR2 SYDVKM. The CDR3 loop spans 15 amino acids. Trimming removed 3 bases from V and 6 bases from J; junction bases left unmatched: 4. The CDR3 loop reads CASSFRDRGAQPQHF. The CDR3 DNA follows: TGTGCCAGCAGTTTCAGGGACAGGGGGGCTCAGCCCCAGCATTTT.

As concerns this clonotype: A much bigger clone sits one base away, suggesting this may be a read error. This chain links TRBV5-6 with TRBJ2-7, with D perhaps matching TRBD2 (5 bases). Per the germline V gene, CDR1 is SGHDT and CDR2 is YYEEEE. The CDR3 is 11 residues long. The CDR3: CASSVSWEPYF. The CDR3, as DNA: TGTGCCAGCAGCGTCTCCTGGGAGCCGTACTTC. Looking up the rest from reference TRBV5-6 and TRBJ2-7 gives the full variable domain: DAGVTQSPTHLIKTRGQQVTLRCSPKSGHDTVSWYQQALGQGPQFIFQYYEEEERQRGNFPDRFSGHQFPNYSSELNVNALLLGDSALYLCASSVSWEPYFGPGTRLTVT.

This clonotype was recorded at least ten times. This chain uses TRBV3-1 with TRBJ2-2; 8 nucleotides align to TRBD1. The length of the CDR3 is 14 residues. Germline CDR1 reads LGHDT; CDR2 reads YNNKEL (reference sequence). J gave up 6 bases and V 5 bases, and 5 bases lay outside the gene matches. The CDR3 sequence: CASSFQGASGELFF. For the CDR3, the DNA is TGTGCCAGCAGCTTCCAGGGGGCGTCCGGGGAGCTGTTTTTT.

This clonotype was seen repeatedly, ten times or more. The germline gene is not matched at one end of the junction; a read error may be the cause. This rearrangement joins TRBV6-5 to TRBJ2-6, with D perhaps TRBD1 (5 bases). CDR3 length equals 16 residues. Germline V gene data show CDR1 as MNHEY and CDR2 as SVGAGI. In DNA form, the CDR3 reads TGTGCCAGCAGTTACTTGCGGAGCTCTGGGGCCAACGTCTTGACTTTC. Amino acid sequence: CASSYLRSSGANVLTF.

The gene calls are TRBV25-1 and TRBJ2-5; D unclear. Trimming stripped 7 bases from V and 2 bases from J, with 11 bases between. Germline V lookup: CDR1 MGHDK, CDR2 SYGVNS. This CDR3 comprises 13 residues. This chain's CDR3 is CASTAPVQETQYF. CDR3 DNA: TGTGCCAGCACCGCTCCGGTACAAGAGACCCAGTACTTC.

The chain has TRBV6-1 and TRBJ2-7, with D uncertain. CDR1 MNHNS and CDR2 SASEGT come from the germline V gene. The V gene lost 5 bases and the J gene lost 2 bases, with 13 bases spanning the gap. CDR3 length: 14 residues. Written as DNA, the CDR3 is TGTGCCAGCAGTCCAGCGTCCCCTACCTACGAGCAGTACTTC. Encoded protein: CASSPASPTYEQYF.

The chain recombines TRBV20-1 with TRBJ2-7; 13 bases fit TRBD2. This CDR3 has 15 residues. Per the germline V gene, CDR1 is DFQATT and CDR2 is SNEGSKA (reference sequence). The ends lost 1 base at V and 6 bases at J; junction bases unmatched: 6. The CDR3 DNA reads TGCAGTGCTAGAGCCGGACTAGCGGGAGTAAGCGAGCAGTACTTC. Protein: CSARAGLAGVSEQYF.

This clonotype was detected a few times. The chain joins TRBV12-3 or TRBV12-4 to TRBJ2-5, with 12 positions matching TRBD1. V dropped 6 bases and J dropped 6; count of bases not matched to a gene: 8. This CDR3 comprises 15 residues. The CDR3 DNA sequence: TGTGCCAGCAGCCCCGGGACAGGGGGCTTGAAGACCCAGTACTTC. Its protein is CASSPGTGGLKTQYF.

The table lists this clonotype with a few counts. This chain joins TRBV5-1 and TRBJ2-5, with D possibly being TRBD2 (6 bases). CDR1 and CDR2 from the germline V gene are SGHRS and YFSETQ. The V gene lost 2 bases and the J gene lost 5 bases, with 10 bases spanning the gap. The CDR3 is 13 residues long. The CDR3 DNA is TGCGCCAGCAGCTTTTGGGCGGGGGAGACCCAGTACTTC. Translated, it gives CASSFWAGETQYF.

This clonotype was found a few times. A junction boundary mismatches the germline segment, possibly from a read error. The chain combines TRBV7-9 with TRBJ1-1, with D perhaps TRBD1 (5 bases). CDR1 is SEHNR and CDR2 is FQNEAQ in the germline V gene (reference sequence). This CDR3 has 15 residues. The CDR3 sequence is CASSLRLGLNTEAFF. CDR3 sequence (DNA): TGTGCCAGTAGCTTGCGACTGGGGCTGAACACTGAAGCTTTCTTT.

There are a few counts of this clonotype. CDR3 in DNA: TGTGCCAGCAGTGAAGGGGGTTTAAAAGATACGCAGTATTTT. It codes for CASSEGGLKDTQYF. This rearrangement joins TRBV6-1 to TRBJ2-3; D is ambiguous. From germline, CDR1 is MNHNS and CDR2 SASEGT. The CDR3 is 14 amino acids. V was clipped by 1 base and J by 5 bases, with 10 bases between them.

The rearrangement joins TRBV19 to TRBJ2-7; 12 nucleotides agree with TRBD2. The germline V gene encodes CDR1 LNHDA and CDR2 SQIVND (reference sequence). This CDR3 has 15 residues. The J segment lost 5 bases and the V segment lost 5 bases, leaving 7 bases of the junction unmatched. The CDR3 region is CASSGKTSGSDEQYF. The CDR3 DNA reads TGTGCCAGTAGTGGCAAGACTAGCGGGAGTGACGAGCAGTACTTC.

The chain links TRBV20-1 to TRBJ2-7; weak D call: TRBD2 (6 bases). Germline V lookup: CDR1 DFQATT, CDR2 SNEGSKA (reference sequence). The ends were cut back, 0 bases at V and 4 bases at J, with 19 bases in the middle. The CDR3 runs to 16 residues. CDR3 in amino acids: CSAREYGREGGYEQYF. For the CDR3, the DNA is TGCAGTGCTAGAGAGTATGGGCGGGAAGGAGGATACGAGCAGTACTTC.

J is TRBJ2-5 and V is TRBV7-2; TRBD1 agrees at 8 bases. This CDR3 region has 15 residues. V dropped 5 bases and J dropped 4; count of bases not matched to a gene: 9. Germline values: CDR1 SGHTA, CDR2 FQGNSA. The DNA for the CDR3 is TGTGCCAGCAGCCGGACAGGGCGAACTCCAGAGACCCAGTACTTC. Protein product: CASSRTGRTPETQYF. Using reference TRBV7-2 and TRBJ2-5 for the parts outside the CDR3, the full variable domain is GAGVSQSPSNKVTEKGKDVELRCDPISGHTALYWYRQSLGQGLEFLIYFQGNSAPDKSGLPSDRFSAERTGGSVSTLTIQRTQQEDSAVYLCASSRTGRTPETQYFGPGTRLLVL.